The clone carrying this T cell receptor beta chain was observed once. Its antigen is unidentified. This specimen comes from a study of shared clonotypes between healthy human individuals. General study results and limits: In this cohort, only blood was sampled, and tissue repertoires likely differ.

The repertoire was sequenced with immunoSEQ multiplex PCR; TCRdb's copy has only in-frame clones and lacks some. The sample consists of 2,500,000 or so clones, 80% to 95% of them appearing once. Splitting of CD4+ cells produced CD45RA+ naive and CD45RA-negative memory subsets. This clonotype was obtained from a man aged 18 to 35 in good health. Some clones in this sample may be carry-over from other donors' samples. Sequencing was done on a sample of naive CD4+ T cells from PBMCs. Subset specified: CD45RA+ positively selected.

CDR3 DNA: TGCGCCAGCAGCGGGGAGACAGGGGCGGGCGAGCAGTACTTC. Its protein product is CASSGETGAGEQYF. The rearrangement joins TRBV5-1 to TRBJ2-5; 8 positions agree with TRBD1. The J call may not be correct, given that the DNA end is closer to TRBJ2-7. CDR3 length: 14 amino acids. The germline V gene has CDR1 SGHRS and CDR2 YFSETQ.